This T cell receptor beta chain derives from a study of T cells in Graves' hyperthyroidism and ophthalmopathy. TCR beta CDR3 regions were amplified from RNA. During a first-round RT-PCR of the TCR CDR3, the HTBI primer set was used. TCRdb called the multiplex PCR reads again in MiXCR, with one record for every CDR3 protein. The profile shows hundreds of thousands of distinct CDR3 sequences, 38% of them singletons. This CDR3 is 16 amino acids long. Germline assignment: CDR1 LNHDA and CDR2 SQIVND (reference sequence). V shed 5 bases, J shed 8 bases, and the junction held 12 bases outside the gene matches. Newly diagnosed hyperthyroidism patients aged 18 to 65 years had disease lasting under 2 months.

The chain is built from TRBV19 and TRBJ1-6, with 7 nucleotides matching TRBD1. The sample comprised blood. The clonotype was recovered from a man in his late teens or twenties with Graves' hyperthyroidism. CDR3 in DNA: TGTGCCAGTAGTGCACTGGACAGGAGCTCTTATTCACCCCTCCACTTT. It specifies CASSALDRSSYSPLHF.